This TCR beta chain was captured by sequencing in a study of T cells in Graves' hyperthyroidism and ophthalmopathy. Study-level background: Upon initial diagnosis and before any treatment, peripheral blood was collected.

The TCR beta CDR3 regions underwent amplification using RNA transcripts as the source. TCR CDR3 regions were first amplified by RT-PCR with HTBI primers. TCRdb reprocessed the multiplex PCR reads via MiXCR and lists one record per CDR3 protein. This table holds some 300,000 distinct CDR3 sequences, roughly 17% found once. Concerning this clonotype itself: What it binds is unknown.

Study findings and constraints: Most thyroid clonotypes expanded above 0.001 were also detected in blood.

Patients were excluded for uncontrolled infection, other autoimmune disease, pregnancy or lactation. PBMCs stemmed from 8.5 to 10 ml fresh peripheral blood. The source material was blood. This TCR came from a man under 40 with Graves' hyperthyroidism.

The CDR3 loop reads CATSETGLAGGEQYF. The CDR3 DNA is TGTGCCACCAGCGAAACGGGACTAGCGGGAGGCGAGCAGTACTTC. The chain couples TRBV15 to TRBJ2-7, with 15 bases aligning to TRBD2. Losses at the gene ends were 5 bases for V and 6 bases for J; bases not matched to a gene: 5. There are 15 residues in the CDR3. Germline CDR1 is LNHNV and CDR2 is YYDKDF (reference sequence). Together with reference TRBV15 and TRBJ2-7, the CDR3 gives the full variable domain: DAMVIQNPRYQVTQFGKPVTLSCSQTLNHNVMYWYQQKSSQAPKLLFHYYDKDFNNEADTPDNFQSRRPNTSFCFLDIRSPGLGDTAMYLCATSETGLAGGEQYFGPGTRLTVT.